One sample yielded the 26 T cell receptor beta chains listed below, sequenced in a study of early T cells in non-severe SARS-CoV-2 infection. TCRdb analysed the 5' RACE reads with MiXCR anew, one entry per CDR3 protein. The table has around 37,000 distinct CDR3 sequences, about 10% seen once. Specimen: whole blood. Source of these receptors: an adult who was a healthcare worker with PCR-confirmed SARS-CoV-2 infection or an uninfected control (not recorded which).

This clonotype was observed at least ten times. The V gene is TRBV7-8, the J gene TRBJ2-3; D may be TRBD2 (7 bases). CDR1 and CDR2 (germline): SGHVS, FQNEAQ. This CDR3 has 17 residues. V lost 5 bases and J 3 bases, leaving 21 bases between the germline ends. The CDR3 sequence is CASSLLRWAGATDTQYF. DNA for the CDR3: TGTGCCAGCAGCCTCCTCCGATGGGCGGGGGCTACAGATACGCAGTATTTT.

This clonotype has a count of ten or more. The chain recombines TRBV4-1 with TRBJ2-2, with a possible D match to TRBD1 (5 bases). V lost 0 bases and J lost 4, with 15 bases in between. CDR1 MGHRA and CDR2 YSYEKL come from the germline V gene. This CDR3 comprises 17 residues. CDR3 protein: CASSQDTLGALTGELFF. In DNA form, the CDR3 reads TGCGCCAGCAGCCAAGATACCCTAGGGGCTCTCACCGGGGAGCTGTTTTTT.

This clonotype has a count of ten or more. The V call is TRBV4-3, the J call TRBJ1-1; TRBD1 matches 7 bases. Germline CDR1 reads LGHNA; CDR2 reads YSLEER. The CDR3 spans 15 residues. After removal of 0 bases from V and 6 bases from J, the junction contained 7 bases not matched to a gene. CDR3 in DNA: TGCGCCAGCAGCCAAGATCCAGGACAGGACCCTGAAGCTTTCTTT. Translating gives CASSQDPGQDPEAFF.

The chain links TRBV7-2 to TRBJ1-1, with 7 positions matching TRBD1. Germline loops: CDR1 SGHTA, CDR2 FQGNSA. CDR3 length: 14 residues. V lost 4 bases, J lost 5 bases, and 7 bases stayed unmatched. CDR3 coding DNA: TGTGCCAGCAGCTCACAGGGGCCCTGGACTGAAGCTTTCTTT. This translates into CASSSQGPWTEAFF.

The chain links TRBV6-5 to TRBJ1-4; no clear D. This CDR3 has 14 residues. V gave up 0 bases and J gave up 2 bases, with 4 bases separating them. Germline V gene lookup returns CDR1 MNHEY and CDR2 SVGAGI. The CDR3 protein is CASSYSRTNEKLFF. CDR3 nucleotide sequence: TGTGCCAGCAGTTACTCGAGGACTAATGAAAAACTGTTTTTT.

This clonotype was observed at least ten times. The chain joins TRBV18 to TRBJ1-1; 7 bases align to TRBD1. CDR3 size: 15 residues. The germline gives CDR1 KGHSH, CDR2 LQKENI. The trim removed 4 bases at V and 4 bases at J, leaving 9 bases unmatched. CDR3: CASSRSGGDGTEAFF. The CDR3 DNA sequence: TGTGCCAGCTCACGGTCAGGGGGAGACGGCACTGAAGCTTTCTTT. Full variable domain (outside the CDR3, taken from reference TRBV18 and TRBJ1-1): NAGVMQNPRHLVRRRGQEARLRCSPMKGHSHVYWYRQLPEEGLKFMVYLQKENIIDESGMPKERFSAEFPKEGPSILRIQQVVRGDSAAYFCASSRSGGDGTEAFFGQGTRLTVV.

There are many counts of this clonotype. The V and J genes are TRBV11-1 and TRBJ1-1, with TRBD1 matching over 7 bases. Germline trimming cut 5 bases from V and 11 bases from J; bases unmatched to any gene: 11. The CDR3 has 13 residues. Germline CDR1 and CDR2: SGHAT and FQDESV (reference sequence). For the CDR3, the DNA is TGTGCCAGCAGCCTATTTACGACAGGGTGGGCTTTCTTT. This encodes CASSLFTTGWAFF.

This clonotype was counted a few times. The genes are TRBV10-3 and TRBJ2-2; 11 positions match TRBD2. The CDR3 covers 16 residues. The junction had 7 bases not matched to a gene; V was cut back by 6 bases and J by 4 bases. Germline CDR1 is ENHRY and CDR2 is SYGVKD. CDR3 DNA: TGTGCCATCAGAGTAGCGGGGGGGCGTGTCACCGGGGAGCTGTTTTTT. As protein: CAIRVAGGRVTGELFF.

This clonotype was detected only a few times. CDR3 in amino acids: CASRSQGARETQYF. CDR3 DNA: TGTGCCAGTAGGTCCCAGGGGGCCAGAGAGACCCAGTACTTC. The chain has TRBV19 and TRBJ2-5; 8 bases agree with TRBD1. V lost 6 bases, J lost 4 bases, and 7 bases stayed unmatched. This CDR3 comprises 14 residues. The germline gives CDR1 LNHDA, CDR2 SQIVND (reference sequence).

This clonotype has ten or more counts. The genes are TRBV5-1 and TRBJ1-2; D ambiguous. CDR3 size: 13 residues. V shed 0 bases and J shed 6 bases, with 9 bases lying between them. Germline V gives CDR1 SGHRS, CDR2 YFSETQ. The CDR3 sequence is CASSLGGRHGYTF. CDR3 DNA sequence: TGCGCCAGCAGCTTGGGAGGGAGGCATGGCTACACCTTC. Using reference TRBV5-1 and TRBJ1-2 for the parts outside the CDR3, the full variable domain is KAGVTQTPRYLIKTRGQQVTLSCSPISGHRSVSWYQQTPGQGLQFLFEYFSETQRNKGNFPGRFSGRQFSNSRSEMNVSTLELGDSALYLCASSLGGRHGYTFGSGTRLTVV.

The sample holds a few counts of this clonotype. This rearrangement joins TRBV5-1 to TRBJ1-2; 9 bases align to TRBD1. Looked up from germline, CDR1 is SGHRS and CDR2 is YFSETQ. CDR3 length: 14 residues. With V trimmed by 2 bases and J by 2 bases, 1 base remained unmatched. CDR3 sequence reads: CASSFGQGNYGYTF. The CDR3 DNA reads as TGCGCCAGCAGCTTTGGACAGGGGAACTATGGCTACACCTTC.

This clonotype came up many times. Written as DNA, the CDR3 is TGTGCCAGCTCACCACCGTCCGGACAACACGGAAACACCATATATTTT. It translates to CASSPPSGQHGNTIYF. The chain employs TRBV18 and TRBJ1-3; possibly TRBD1 for D (5 bases). From germline, CDR1 is KGHSH and CDR2 LQKENI. The CDR3 totals 16 residues. Trimming left V 0 bases short and J 4 bases short, with 13 bases between.

This clonotype was found many times. The chain carries TRBV10-3 and TRBJ2-1; TRBD1 is a possible D gene (7 bases). CDR3 length: 16 residues. The germline gives CDR1 ENHRY, CDR2 SYGVKD. V was clipped by 8 bases and J by 1 base, with 18 bases between them. CDR3 coding DNA: TGTGCCATCTCCCCGAGGCAGGGGGGTTCCTACAATGAGCAGTTCTTC. It yields the protein CAISPRQGGSYNEQFF.

Ten or more counts support this clonotype. V gene TRBV5-1 combines with J gene TRBJ2-1; 7 nucleotides agree with TRBD1. The CDR3 sequence is 15 residues long. Germline CDR1 SGHRS, CDR2 YFSETQ. The V segment lost 2 bases and the J segment 1 base; nucleotides outside the gene matches: 3. The chain's CDR3 is CASSLDRVSYNEQFF. CDR3 sequence (DNA): TGCGCCAGCAGCTTAGACAGGGTATCCTACAATGAGCAGTTCTTC. Full variable domain (outside the CDR3, taken from reference TRBV5-1 and TRBJ2-1): KAGVTQTPRYLIKTRGQQVTLSCSPISGHRSVSWYQQTPGQGLQFLFEYFSETQRNKGNFPGRFSGRQFSNSRSEMNVSTLELGDSALYLCASSLDRVSYNEQFFGPGTRLTVL.

This clonotype was seen a few times. This rearrangement joins TRBV18 to TRBJ2-7; TRBD2 aligns across 7 bases. The germline V gene encodes CDR1 KGHSH and CDR2 LQKENI. J gave up 6 bases and V 8 bases, and 10 bases lay outside the gene matches. This CDR3 has 13 amino acids. The CDR3 sequence: CASRTGGTGEQYF. The CDR3 bases are TGTGCCAGCCGCACCGGGGGGACGGGCGAGCAGTACTTC.

This clonotype was seen only a few times. This chain connects TRBV6-1 to TRBJ1-6, with 7 bases aligning to TRBD1. Germline CDR1 and CDR2: MNHNS and SASEGT. With 5 bases clipped from V and 10 bases from J, the junction kept 14 bases outside the gene matches. The CDR3 spans 16 residues. DNA for the CDR3: TGTGCCAGCAGTCGGGCGGGCAGGGGGGCACCATCACCCCTCCACTTT. This codes for CASSRAGRGAPSPLHF.

This chain links TRBV11-1 with TRBJ2-3, with D perhaps matching TRBD1 (6 bases). The CDR3 loop spans 15 amino acids. Germline assignment: CDR1 SGHAT and CDR2 FQDESV (reference sequence). V was pared by 2 bases and J by 4 bases, with 13 bases between. The CDR3 sequence is CASSLNWGRADTQYF. The CDR3, as DNA: TGTGCCAGCAGCTTAAACTGGGGGCGGGCAGATACGCAGTATTTT.

This chain connects TRBV29-1 to TRBJ1-2, with D maybe TRBD1 (5 bases). This CDR3 region has 13 residues. V was trimmed by 7 bases and J by 4 bases, leaving 16 bases between them. Germline CDR1 is SQVTM and CDR2 is ANQGSEA. CDR3 sequence reads: CSADQTGGYGYTF. The CDR3 DNA follows: TGCAGCGCTGATCAAACGGGGGGCTATGGCTACACCTTC. Full variable domain (rest looked up from reference TRBV29-1 and TRBJ1-2): SAVISQKPSRDICQRGTSLTIQCQVDSQVTMMFWYRQQPGQSLTLIATANQGSEATYESGFVIDKFPISRPNLTFSTLTVSNMSPEDSSIYLCSADQTGGYGYTFGSGTRLTVV.

This clonotype was seen many times. The chain couples TRBV12-3 or TRBV12-4 to TRBJ1-4; TRBD1 matches at 7 bases. This CDR3 comprises 14 residues. The V and J ends lost 4 bases and 8 bases, in that order; junction bases with no gene match: 7. CDR3 in DNA: TGTGCCAGCAGTTCCAGGGGGAGGGGGGAAAAACTGTTTTTT. This codes for CASSSRGRGEKLFF.

The V call is TRBV2, the J call TRBJ2-7; tentatively, D is TRBD1 (6 bases). The V and J ends lost 10 bases and 0 bases respectively, with 16 bases between them. Germline values: CDR1 SNHLY, CDR2 FYNNEI. This CDR3 spans 14 amino acids. The CDR3 sequence: CAKAYTGTSYEQYF. The CDR3 nucleotides read TGTGCCAAAGCGTACACAGGGACCTCCTACGAGCAGTACTTC.

A few counts support this clonotype. V is TRBV11-2 and J is TRBJ2-5; the D gene is possibly TRBD2 (7 bases). The germline CDR1 and CDR2 sequences are SGHAT and FQNNGV. The CDR3 contains 14 residues. V was clipped by 3 bases and J by 7 bases, with 15 bases between them. Here the CDR3 reads CASSFPSGGGTQYF. DNA of the CDR3: TGTGCCAGCAGCTTCCCGTCGGGGGGCGGGACCCAGTACTTC.

This clonotype was detected many times. This rearrangement joins TRBV6-5 to TRBJ2-4, with TRBD2 matching over 11 bases. CDR3 length: 16 amino acids. Germline CDR1 reads MNHEY; CDR2 reads SVGAGI. J gave up 8 bases and V 0 bases, and 6 bases lay outside the gene matches. The CDR3 DNA reads TGTGCCAGCAGTTACTCCCTAGCGGGGGGCCGGGACATTCAGTACTTC. Translated, it gives CASSYSLAGGRDIQYF.

At least ten counts were recorded for this clonotype. This rearrangement joins TRBV29-1 to TRBJ2-2; D is perhaps TRBD1 (6 bases). Trimming removed 4 bases at V and 5 bases at J, with 14 bases between. Germline V gives CDR1 SQVTM, CDR2 ANQGSEA. CDR3 size: 14 residues. The CDR3 nucleotides are TGCAGCGTTGGTACCGGCAGGGGAACCGGGGAGCTGTTTTTT. Translating it yields CSVGTGRGTGELFF.

This clonotype was detected many times. This sequence joins TRBV6-2 or TRBV6-3 and TRBJ2-3; no definite D call. The CDR3 sequence is 13 residues long. Germline CDR1 reads MNHEY; CDR2 reads SVGEGT. V was shortened by 4 bases and J by 2 bases, with 7 bases between the two germline ends. Here the CDR3 DNA reads TGTGCCAGCAGTTTGGGGTTCACAGATACGCAGTATTTT. Encoded protein: CASSLGFTDTQYF.

This clonotype was seen more than once but under ten times. J is TRBJ2-7 and V is TRBV20-1; 8 bases map to TRBD2. The ends lost 0 bases at V and 4 bases at J; junction bases unmatched: 5. This CDR3 contains 14 residues. Germline V gives CDR1 DFQATT, CDR2 SNEGSKA (reference sequence). DNA for the CDR3: TGCAGTGCTAGAGACTCGGGGGGGGTTTACGAGCAGTACTTC. It codes for CSARDSGGVYEQYF.

This clonotype has ten or more counts. CDR3 region: CASSSVGAQPQHF. DNA for the CDR3: TGTGCCAGCAGCTCTGTGGGGGCTCAGCCCCAGCATTTT. The rearrangement links TRBV11-2 to TRBJ1-5; TRBD1 is a possible D gene (6 bases). Per the germline V gene, CDR1 is SGHAT and CDR2 is FQNNGV. V lost 4 bases and J lost 6, with 10 bases in between. The CDR3 extends over 13 amino acids.